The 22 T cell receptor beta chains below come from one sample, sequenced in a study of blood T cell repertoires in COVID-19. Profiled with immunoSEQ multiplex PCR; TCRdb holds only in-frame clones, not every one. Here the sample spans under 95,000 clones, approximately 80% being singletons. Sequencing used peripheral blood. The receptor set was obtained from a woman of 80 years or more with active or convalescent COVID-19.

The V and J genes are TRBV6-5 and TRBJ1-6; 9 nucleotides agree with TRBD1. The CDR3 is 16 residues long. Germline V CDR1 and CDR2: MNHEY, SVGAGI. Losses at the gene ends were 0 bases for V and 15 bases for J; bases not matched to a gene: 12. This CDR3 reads CASSYSTGTGMRLLHF. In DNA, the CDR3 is TGTGCCAGCAGTTACTCCACCGGGACAGGGATGCGCCTCCTCCACTTT.

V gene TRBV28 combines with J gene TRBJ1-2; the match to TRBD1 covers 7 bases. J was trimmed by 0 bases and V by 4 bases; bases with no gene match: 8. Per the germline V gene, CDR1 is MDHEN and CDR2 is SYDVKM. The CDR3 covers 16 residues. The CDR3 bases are TGTGCCAGCAGTTCAAACGACAGGGTCCCTAACTATGGCTACACCTTC. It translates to CASSSNDRVPNYGYTF.

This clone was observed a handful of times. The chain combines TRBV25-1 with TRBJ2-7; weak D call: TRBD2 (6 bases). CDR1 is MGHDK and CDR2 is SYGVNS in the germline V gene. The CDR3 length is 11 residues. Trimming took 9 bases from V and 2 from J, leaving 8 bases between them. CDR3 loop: CASRTTYEQYF. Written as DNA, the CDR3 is TGTGCCAGTAGGACTACCTACGAGCAGTACTTC.

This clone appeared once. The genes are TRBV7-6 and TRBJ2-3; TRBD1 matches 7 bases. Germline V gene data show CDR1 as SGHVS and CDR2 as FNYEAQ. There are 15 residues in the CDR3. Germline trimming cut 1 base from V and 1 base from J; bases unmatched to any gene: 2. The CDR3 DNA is TGTGCCAGCAGCTTAGGAGGGACAGGCACAGATACGCAGTATTTT. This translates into CASSLGGTGTDTQYF.

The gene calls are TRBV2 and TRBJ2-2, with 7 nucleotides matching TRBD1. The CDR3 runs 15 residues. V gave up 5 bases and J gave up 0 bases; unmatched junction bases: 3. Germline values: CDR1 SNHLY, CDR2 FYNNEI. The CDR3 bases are TGTGCCAGCAGTCGGGACAGTGCGAACACCGGGGAGCTGTTTTTT. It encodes CASSRDSANTGELFF.

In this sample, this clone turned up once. The CDR3 DNA reads TGTGCCAGCATTCAGAAGAACACTGAAGCTTTCTTT. Protein: CASIQKNTEAFF. The gene calls are TRBV12-3 or TRBV12-4 and TRBJ1-1; D call uncertain. V lost 7 bases and J 1 base, leaving 7 bases between the germline ends. The CDR3 totals 12 residues.

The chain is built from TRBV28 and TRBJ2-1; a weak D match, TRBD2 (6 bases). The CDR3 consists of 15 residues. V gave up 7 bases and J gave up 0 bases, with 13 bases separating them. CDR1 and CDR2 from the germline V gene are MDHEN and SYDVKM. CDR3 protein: CASTLTRSSYNEQFF. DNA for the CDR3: TGTGCCAGCACCCTGACTAGGAGCTCCTACAATGAGCAGTTCTTC.

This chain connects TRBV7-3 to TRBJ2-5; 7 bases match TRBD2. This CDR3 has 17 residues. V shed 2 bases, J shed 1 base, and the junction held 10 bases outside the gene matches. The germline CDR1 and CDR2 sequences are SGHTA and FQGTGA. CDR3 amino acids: CASSLRLAATVQETQYF. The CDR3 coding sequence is TGTGCCAGCAGCTTACGGCTAGCGGCGACCGTCCAAGAGACCCAGTACTTC.

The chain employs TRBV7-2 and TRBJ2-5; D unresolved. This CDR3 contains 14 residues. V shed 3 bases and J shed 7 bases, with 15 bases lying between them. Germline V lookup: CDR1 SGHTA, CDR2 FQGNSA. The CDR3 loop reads CASSFSLVGGTQYF. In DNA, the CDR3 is TGTGCCAGCAGCTTCTCCCTTGTTGGCGGGACCCAGTACTTC.

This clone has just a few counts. The CDR3 spells CASSQGPVGYRGDEQYF. The CDR3 DNA is TGCGCCAGCAGCCAAGGGCCCGTGGGCTACAGGGGGGATGAGCAGTACTTC. The genes are TRBV4-1 and TRBJ2-7, with 8 bases aligning to TRBD1. CDR3 length equals 17 residues. Germline V lookup: CDR1 MGHRA, CDR2 YSYEKL. The trim removed 1 base at V and 7 bases at J, leaving 15 bases unmatched.

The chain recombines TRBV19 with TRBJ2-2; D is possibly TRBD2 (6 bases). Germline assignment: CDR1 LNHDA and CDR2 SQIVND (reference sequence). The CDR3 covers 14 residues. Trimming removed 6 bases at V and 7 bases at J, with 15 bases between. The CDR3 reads CASSPLRGHGELFF. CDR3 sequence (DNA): TGTGCCAGTAGCCCCCTGCGGGGCCACGGGGAGCTGTTTTTT.

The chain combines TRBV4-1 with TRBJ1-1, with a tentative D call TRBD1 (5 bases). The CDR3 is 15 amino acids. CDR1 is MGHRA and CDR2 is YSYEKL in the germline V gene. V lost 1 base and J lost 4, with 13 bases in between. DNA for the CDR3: TGCGCCAGCAGCCAAGTTTATCGGGGGGGCACTGAAGCTTTCTTT. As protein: CASSQVYRGGTEAFF.

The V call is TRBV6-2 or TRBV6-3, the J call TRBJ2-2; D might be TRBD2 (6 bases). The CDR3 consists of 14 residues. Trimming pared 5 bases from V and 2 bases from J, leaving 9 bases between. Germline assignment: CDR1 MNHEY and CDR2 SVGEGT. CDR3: CASSPGGNTGELFF. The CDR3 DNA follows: TGTGCCAGCAGTCCCGGGGGTAACACCGGGGAGCTGTTTTTT.

CDR3 loop: CSASTGDTEAFF. CDR3 nucleotides: TGCAGTGCTAGTACGGGGGACACTGAAGCTTTCTTT. The chain carries TRBV20-1 and TRBJ1-1, with D maybe TRBD1 (5 bases). The CDR3 length is 12 residues. The germline V gene has CDR1 DFQATT and CDR2 SNEGSKA (reference sequence). V was cut by 3 bases and J by 3 bases, with 8 bases left in between.

Written as DNA, the CDR3 is TGCAGCGCTGCCGGGACAGGGGTCTATGGCTACACCTTC. Encoded protein: CSAAGTGVYGYTF. V gene TRBV29-1 combines with J gene TRBJ1-2; 10 bases are shared with TRBD1. The J segment lost 4 bases and the V segment lost 7 bases, leaving 6 bases of the junction unmatched. Germline assignment: CDR1 SQVTM and CDR2 ANQGSEA. The CDR3 length is 13 residues.

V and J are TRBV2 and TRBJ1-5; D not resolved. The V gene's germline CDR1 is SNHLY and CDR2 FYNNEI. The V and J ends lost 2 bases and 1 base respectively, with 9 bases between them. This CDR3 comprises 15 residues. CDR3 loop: CASSERGYSNQPQHF. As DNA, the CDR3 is TGTGCCAGCAGTGAACGGGGATACAGCAATCAGCCCCAGCATTTT.

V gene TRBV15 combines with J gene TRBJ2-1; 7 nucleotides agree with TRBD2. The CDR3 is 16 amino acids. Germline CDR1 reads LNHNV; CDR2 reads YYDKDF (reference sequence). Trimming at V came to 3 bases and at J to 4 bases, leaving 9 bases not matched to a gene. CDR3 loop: CATSRDTSAIYNEQFF. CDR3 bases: TGTGCCACCAGCAGGGACACTAGCGCGATATACAATGAGCAGTTCTTC.

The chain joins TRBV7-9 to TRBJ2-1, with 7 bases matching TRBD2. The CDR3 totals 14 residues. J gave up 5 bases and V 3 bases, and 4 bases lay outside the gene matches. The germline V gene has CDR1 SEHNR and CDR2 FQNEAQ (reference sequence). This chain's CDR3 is CASSFGLADNEQFF. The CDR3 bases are TGTGCCAGCAGCTTTGGCCTAGCGGACAATGAGCAGTTCTTC.

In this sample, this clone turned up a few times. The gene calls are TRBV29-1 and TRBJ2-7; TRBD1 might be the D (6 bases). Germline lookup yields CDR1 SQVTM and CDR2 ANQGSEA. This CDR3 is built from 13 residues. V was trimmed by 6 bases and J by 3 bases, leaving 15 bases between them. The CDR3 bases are TGCAGCGTGAGCAGGGGCAGCGGCTACGAGCAGTACTTC. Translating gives CSVSRGSGYEQYF.

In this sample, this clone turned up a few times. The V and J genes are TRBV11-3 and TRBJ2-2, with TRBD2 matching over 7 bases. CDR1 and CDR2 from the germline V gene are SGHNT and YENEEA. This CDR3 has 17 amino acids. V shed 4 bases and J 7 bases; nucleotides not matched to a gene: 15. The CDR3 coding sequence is TGTGCCAGCAGCTCCCCTTTTGGGAGGGCCGGTGGCGGGGAGCTGTTTTTT. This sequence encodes CASSSPFGRAGGGELFF.

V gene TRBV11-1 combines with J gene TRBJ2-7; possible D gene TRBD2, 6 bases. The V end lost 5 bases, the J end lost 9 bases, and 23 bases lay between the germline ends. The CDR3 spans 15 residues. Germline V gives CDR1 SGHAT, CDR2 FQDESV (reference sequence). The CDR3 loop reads CASSKNPGLPGGQYF. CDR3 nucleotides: TGTGCCAGCAGCAAAAACCCCGGACTCCCCGGGGGGCAGTACTTC.

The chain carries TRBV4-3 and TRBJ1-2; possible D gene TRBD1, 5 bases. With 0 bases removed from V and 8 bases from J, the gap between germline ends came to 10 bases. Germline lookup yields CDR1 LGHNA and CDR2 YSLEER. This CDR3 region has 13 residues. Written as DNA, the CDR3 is TGCGCCAGCAGCCAAGATCACAGGCCCGGCTACACCTTC. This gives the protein CASSQDHRPGYTF.